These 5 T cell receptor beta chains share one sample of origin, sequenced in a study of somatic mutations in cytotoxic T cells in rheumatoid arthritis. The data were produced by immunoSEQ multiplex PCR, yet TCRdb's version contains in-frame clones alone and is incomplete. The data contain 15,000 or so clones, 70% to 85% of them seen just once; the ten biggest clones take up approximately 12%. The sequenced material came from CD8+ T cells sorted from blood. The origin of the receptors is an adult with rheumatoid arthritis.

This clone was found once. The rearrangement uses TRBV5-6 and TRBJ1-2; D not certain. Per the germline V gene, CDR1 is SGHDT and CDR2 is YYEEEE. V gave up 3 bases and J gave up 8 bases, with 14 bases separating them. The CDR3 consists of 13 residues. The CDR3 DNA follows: TGTGCCAGCAGCTCGGGGAGGAGATACGGCTACACCTTC. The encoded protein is CASSSGRRYGYTF. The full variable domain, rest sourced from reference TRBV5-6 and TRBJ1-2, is DAGVTQSPTHLIKTRGQQVTLRCSPKSGHDTVSWYQQALGQGPQFIFQYYEEEERQRGNFPDRFSGHQFPNYSSELNVNALLLGDSALYLCASSSGRRYGYTFGSGTRLTVV.

The CDR3: CASSFGEGTEAFF. The CDR3 DNA sequence: TGTGCCAGCAGCTTTGGGGAAGGGACTGAAGCTTTCTTT. The chain has TRBV7-3 and TRBJ1-1; no clear D. Germline lookup yields CDR1 SGHTA and CDR2 FQGTGA. V lost 3 bases, J lost 5 bases, and 10 bases lay in between. This CDR3 spans 13 amino acids.

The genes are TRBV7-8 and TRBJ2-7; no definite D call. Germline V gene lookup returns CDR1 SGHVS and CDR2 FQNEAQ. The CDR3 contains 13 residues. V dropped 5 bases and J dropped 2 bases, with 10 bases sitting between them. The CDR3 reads CASSGPGTYEQYV. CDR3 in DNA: TGTGCCAGCAGCGGGCCAGGCACCTACGAGCAGTACGTC.

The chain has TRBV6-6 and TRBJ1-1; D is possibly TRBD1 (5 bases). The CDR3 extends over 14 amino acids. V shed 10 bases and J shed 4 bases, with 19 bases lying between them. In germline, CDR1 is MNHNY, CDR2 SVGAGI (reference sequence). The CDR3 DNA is TGTGCCACCGTACCTCTACGGGGCCGCACTGAAGCTTTCTTT. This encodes CATVPLRGRTEAFF.

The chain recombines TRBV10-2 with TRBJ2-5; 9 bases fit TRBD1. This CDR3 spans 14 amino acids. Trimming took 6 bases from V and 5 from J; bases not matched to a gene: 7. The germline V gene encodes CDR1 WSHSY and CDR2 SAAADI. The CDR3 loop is CASRDRGGWETQYF. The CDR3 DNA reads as TGCGCCAGCAGGGACAGGGGCGGTTGGGAGACCCAGTACTTC.